The 5 T cell receptor beta chains below were found in one sample sequenced in a study of CD8+CD57+ T cells in acquired aplastic anemia. All patients picked for sequencing had shown, by flow cytometry, an expansion of CD8+CD57+ cells. CDR3 and TCR beta VDJ profiling relied on a genomic DNA template. TCRdb redid the calling of the reads with MiXCR, one entry per CDR3 protein. The sample consists of some 140,000 distinct CDR3 sequences, about 54% of them appearing once. The sample consisted of sorted CD4+, CD8+, or CD8+CD57+ T cells (not recorded which) from PBMCs. These receptors came from a human donor with aplastic anemia.

This clonotype was detected ten times or more. This chain uses TRBV9 with TRBJ1-1; 9 bases match TRBD1. With 4 bases clipped from V and 1 base from J, the junction kept 8 bases outside the gene matches. Per germline, CDR1 SGDLS and CDR2 YYNGEE. The CDR3 spans 16 residues. Here the CDR3 DNA reads TGTGCCAGCAGCCCCCGGGACAGGGTAACGAACACTGAAGCTTTCTTT. It specifies CASSPRDRVTNTEAFF. The full variable domain, its missing parts supplied by reference TRBV9 and TRBJ1-1, is DSGVTQTPKHLITATGQRVTLRCSPRSGDLSVYWYQQSLDQGLQFLIQYYNGEERAKGNILERFSAQQFPDLHSELNLSSLELGDSALYFCASSPRDRVTNTEAFFGQGTRLTVV.

The rearrangement uses TRBV20-1 and TRBJ2-1; perhaps TRBD2 as D (6 bases). Trimming removed 5 bases at V and 6 bases at J, with 14 bases between. Germline values: CDR1 DFQATT, CDR2 SNEGSKA (reference sequence). This CDR3 has 13 amino acids. The CDR3 nucleotides read TGCAGTGCTCTCCGACTAGTGGGCAATGAGCAGTTCTTC. Translating it yields CSALRLVGNEQFF.

J is TRBJ2-1 and V is TRBV20-1; 14 nucleotides agree with TRBD2. The CDR3 runs to 12 residues. V was pared by 6 bases and J by 8 bases, with 0 bases of the junction left unmatched. Germline V gene lookup returns CDR1 DFQATT and CDR2 SNEGSKA (reference sequence). CDR3 sequence: CSATSGGDEQFF. DNA of the CDR3: TGCAGTGCGACTAGCGGGGGGGATGAGCAGTTCTTC.

The table lists this clonotype with a few counts. The chain uses TRBV10-3 and TRBJ2-7; 7 bases are shared with TRBD2. Trimming removed 10 bases from V and 2 bases from J; junction bases left unmatched: 8. CDR1 is ENHRY and CDR2 is SYGVKD in the germline V gene. The CDR3 runs to 13 residues. CDR3 sequence: CATGGDGAYEQYF. DNA of the CDR3: TGTGCCACTGGGGGGGATGGAGCCTACGAGCAGTACTTC.

This clonotype was picked up many times. The chain recombines TRBV19 with TRBJ1-2; D is perhaps TRBD1 (5 bases). The CDR3 sequence is 18 residues long. Germline V gene data show CDR1 as LNHDA and CDR2 as SQIVND (reference sequence). The ends were cut back, 4 bases at V and 0 bases at J, with 21 bases in the middle. CDR3 residues: CASSTAHIQGLSNYGYTF. CDR3 in DNA: TGTGCCAGTAGTACCGCGCATATCCAGGGCCTTTCTAACTATGGCTACACCTTC.